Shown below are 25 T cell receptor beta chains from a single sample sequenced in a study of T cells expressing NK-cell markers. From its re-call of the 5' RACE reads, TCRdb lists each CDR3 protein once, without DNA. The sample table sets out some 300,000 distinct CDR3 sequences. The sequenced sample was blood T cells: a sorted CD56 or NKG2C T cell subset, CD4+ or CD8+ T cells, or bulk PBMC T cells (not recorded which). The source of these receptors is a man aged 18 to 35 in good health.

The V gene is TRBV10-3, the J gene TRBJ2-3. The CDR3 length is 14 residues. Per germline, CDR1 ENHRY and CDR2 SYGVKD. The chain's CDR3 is CATKDSKITDTQYF.

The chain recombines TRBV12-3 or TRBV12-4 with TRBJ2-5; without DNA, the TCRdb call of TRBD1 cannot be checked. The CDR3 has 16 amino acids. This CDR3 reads CASSRQPIQGAETQYF.

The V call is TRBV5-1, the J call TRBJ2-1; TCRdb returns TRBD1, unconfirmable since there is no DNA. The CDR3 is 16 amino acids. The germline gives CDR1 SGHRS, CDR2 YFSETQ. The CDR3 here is CASSWGTRGPYNEQFF.

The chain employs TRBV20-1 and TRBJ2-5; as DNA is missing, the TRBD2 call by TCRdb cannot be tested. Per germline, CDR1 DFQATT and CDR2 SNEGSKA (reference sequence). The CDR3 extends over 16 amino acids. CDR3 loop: CSANIPSGAYQETQYF.

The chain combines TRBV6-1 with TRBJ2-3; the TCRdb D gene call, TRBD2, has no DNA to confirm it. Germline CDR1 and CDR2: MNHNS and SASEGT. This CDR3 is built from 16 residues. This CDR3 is CASRGARDYLADTQYF.

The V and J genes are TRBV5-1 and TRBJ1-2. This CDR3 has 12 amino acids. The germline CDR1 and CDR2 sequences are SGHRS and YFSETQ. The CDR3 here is CASAVGGYGYTF.

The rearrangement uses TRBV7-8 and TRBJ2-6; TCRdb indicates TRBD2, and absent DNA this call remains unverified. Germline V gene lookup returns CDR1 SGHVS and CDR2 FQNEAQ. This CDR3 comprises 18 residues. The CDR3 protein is CASSLGPAGRTGANVLTF.

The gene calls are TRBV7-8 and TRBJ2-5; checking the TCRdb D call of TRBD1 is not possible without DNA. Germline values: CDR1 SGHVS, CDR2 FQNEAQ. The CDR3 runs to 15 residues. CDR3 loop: CASSPGGQGLETQYF.

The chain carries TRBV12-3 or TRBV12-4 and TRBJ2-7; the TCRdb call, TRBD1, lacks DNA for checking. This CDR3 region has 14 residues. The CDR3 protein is CASSEAGHPYEQYF.

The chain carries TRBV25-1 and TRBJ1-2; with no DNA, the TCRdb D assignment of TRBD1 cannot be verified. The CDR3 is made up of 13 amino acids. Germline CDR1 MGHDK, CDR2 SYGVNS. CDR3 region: CASSGKGPYGYTF.

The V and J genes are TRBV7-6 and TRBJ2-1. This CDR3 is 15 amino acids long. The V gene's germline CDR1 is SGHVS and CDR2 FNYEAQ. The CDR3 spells CASSRAGASYNEQFF.

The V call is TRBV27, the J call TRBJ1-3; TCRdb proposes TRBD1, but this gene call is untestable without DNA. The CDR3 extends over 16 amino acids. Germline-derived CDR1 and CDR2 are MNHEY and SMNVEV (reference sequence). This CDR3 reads CASSRQGGSSGNTIYF.

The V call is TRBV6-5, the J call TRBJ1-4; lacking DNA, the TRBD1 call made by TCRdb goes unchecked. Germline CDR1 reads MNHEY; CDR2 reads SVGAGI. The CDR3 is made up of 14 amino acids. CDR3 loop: CASINRGLEEKLFF.

CDR3 protein: CASSSSGTEGPDTQYF. This chain joins TRBV5-1 and TRBJ2-3; TCRdb reports TRBD1, a call that lacks DNA to check it against. CDR3 length: 16 amino acids. Germline CDR1 reads SGHRS; CDR2 reads YFSETQ.

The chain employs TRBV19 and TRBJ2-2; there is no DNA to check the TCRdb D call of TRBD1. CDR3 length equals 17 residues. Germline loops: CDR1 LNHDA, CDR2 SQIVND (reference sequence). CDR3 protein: CASSIERTGGTTGELFF.

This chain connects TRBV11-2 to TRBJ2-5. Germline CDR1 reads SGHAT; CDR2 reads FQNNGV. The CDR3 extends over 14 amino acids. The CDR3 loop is CASSSRKVIETQYF.

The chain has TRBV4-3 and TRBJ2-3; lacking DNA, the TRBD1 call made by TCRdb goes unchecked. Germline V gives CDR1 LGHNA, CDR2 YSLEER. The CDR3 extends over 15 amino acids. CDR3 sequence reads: CASSRRRDLTDTQYF.

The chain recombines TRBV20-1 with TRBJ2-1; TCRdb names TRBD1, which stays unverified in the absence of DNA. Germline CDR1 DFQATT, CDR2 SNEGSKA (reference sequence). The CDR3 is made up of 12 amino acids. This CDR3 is CSSQRDVYEQFF.

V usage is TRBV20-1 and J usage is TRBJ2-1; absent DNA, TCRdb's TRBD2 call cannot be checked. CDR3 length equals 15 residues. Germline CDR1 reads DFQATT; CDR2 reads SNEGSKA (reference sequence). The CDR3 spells CSARQGSGLAHEQFF.

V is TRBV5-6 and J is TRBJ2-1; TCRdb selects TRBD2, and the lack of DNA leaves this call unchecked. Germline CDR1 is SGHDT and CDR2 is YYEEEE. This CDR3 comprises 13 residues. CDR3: CASSLAGASEQFF.

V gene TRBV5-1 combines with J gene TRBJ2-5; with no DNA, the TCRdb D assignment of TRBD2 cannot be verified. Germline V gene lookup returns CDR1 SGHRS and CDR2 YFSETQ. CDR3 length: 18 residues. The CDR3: CASSAWTSGRAIQETQYF.

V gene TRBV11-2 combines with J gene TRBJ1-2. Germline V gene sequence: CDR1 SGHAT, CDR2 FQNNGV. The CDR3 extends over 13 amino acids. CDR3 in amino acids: CASSLGEDYGYTF.

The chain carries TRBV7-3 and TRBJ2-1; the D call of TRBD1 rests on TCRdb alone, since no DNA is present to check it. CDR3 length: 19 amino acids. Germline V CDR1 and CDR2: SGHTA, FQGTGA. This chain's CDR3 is CASSLNELGQSSSYNEQFF.

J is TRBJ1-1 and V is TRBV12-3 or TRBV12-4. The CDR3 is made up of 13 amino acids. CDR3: CASSLLRRSGAFF.

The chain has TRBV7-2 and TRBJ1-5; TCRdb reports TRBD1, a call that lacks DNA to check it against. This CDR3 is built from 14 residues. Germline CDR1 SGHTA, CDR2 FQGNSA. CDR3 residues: CASRQTGAAQPQHF. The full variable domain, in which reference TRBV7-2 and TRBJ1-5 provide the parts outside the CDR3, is GAGVSQSPSNKVTEKGKDVELRCDPISGHTALYWYRQSLGQGLEFLIYFQGNSAPDKSGLPSDRFSAERTGGSVSTLTIQRTQQEDSAVYLCASRQTGAAQPQHFGDGTRLSIL.